This TCR beta chain was profiled in a study of T cells in localized non-small cell lung cancer. The CDR3 is made up of 18 amino acids, end residues included. Produced via immunoSEQ multiplex PCR; TCRdb's table is partial and in-frame only. The sample has approximately 20,000 clones; 75% to 90% are singletons. Regarding this clone: Because the CDR3's place on the DNA is in doubt, the DNA is left out and the CDR3 is given as listed by TCRdb.

This receptor was taken from a man aged 40 to 75 with stage I lung adenocarcinoma. This sequence joins TRBV21-1 and TRBJ2-1; TRBD1, the D gene given by the table, was not confirmed from the DNA. TRBV21-1 is deemed a pseudogene. The material sequenced was peripheral blood, taken before any cancer treatment. The CDR3: CASSKVVGNGTGENEQFF.